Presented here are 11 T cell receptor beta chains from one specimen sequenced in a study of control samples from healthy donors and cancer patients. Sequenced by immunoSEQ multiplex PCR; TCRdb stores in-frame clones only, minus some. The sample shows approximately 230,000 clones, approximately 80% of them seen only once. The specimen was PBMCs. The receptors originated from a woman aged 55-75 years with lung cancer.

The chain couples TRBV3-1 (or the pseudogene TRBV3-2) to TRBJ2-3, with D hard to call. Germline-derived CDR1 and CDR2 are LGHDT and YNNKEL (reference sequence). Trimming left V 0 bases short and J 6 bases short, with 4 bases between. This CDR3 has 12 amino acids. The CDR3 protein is CASSQDFDTQYF. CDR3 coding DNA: TGTGCCAGCAGCCAAGATTTCGATACGCAGTATTTT.

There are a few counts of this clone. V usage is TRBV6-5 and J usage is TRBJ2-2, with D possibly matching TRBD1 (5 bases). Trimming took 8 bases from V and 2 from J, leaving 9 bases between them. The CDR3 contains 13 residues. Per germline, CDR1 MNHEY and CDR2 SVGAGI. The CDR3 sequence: CASGRGNTGELFF. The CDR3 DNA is TGTGCCAGCGGAAGGGGCAACACCGGGGAGCTGTTTTTT.

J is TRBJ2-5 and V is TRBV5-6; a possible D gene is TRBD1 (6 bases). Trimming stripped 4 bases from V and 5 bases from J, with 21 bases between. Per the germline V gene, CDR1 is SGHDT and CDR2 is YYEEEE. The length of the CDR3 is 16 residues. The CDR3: CASSGRTAIGLETQYF. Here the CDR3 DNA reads TGTGCCAGCAGCGGGCGGACAGCCATCGGGTTGGAGACCCAGTACTTC.

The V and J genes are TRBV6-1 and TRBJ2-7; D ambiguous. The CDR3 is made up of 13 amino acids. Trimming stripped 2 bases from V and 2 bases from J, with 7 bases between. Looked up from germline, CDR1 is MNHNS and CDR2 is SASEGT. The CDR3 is CASSERQAYEQYF. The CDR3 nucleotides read TGTGCCAGCAGTGAAAGGCAGGCCTACGAGCAGTACTTC.

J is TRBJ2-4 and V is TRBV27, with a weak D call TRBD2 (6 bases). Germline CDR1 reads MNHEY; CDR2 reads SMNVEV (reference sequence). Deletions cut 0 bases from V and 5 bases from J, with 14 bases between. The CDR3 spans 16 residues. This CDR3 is CASSLSPGVGENIQYF. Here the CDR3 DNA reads TGTGCCAGCAGTTTATCCCCGGGGGTGGGGGAAAACATTCAGTACTTC.

This CDR3 reads CASSPSDGWNTEAFF. The CDR3 DNA follows: TGTGCCAGCAGCCCATCGGACGGGTGGAACACTGAAGCTTTCTTT. The V call is TRBV7-8, the J call TRBJ1-1; no clear D gene. CDR1 is SGHVS and CDR2 is FQNEAQ in the germline V gene. CDR3 size: 15 residues. The germline V and J ends were trimmed by 5 bases and 1 base, with 14 bases remaining between them.

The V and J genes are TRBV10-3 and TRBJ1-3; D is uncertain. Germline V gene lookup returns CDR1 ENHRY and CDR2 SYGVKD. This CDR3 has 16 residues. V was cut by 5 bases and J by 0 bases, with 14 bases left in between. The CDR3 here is CAISTVGVSSGNTIYF. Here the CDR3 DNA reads TGTGCCATCAGTACCGTCGGGGTAAGCTCTGGAAACACCATATATTTT.

CDR3 nucleotides: TGCGCCAGCAGTGTCGAACGACGGAACACTGAAGCTTTCTTT. It translates to CASSVERRNTEAFF. The gene calls are TRBV10-1 and TRBJ1-1; D is uncertain. The CDR3 is made up of 14 amino acids. Germline-derived CDR1 and CDR2 are WNHNN and SYGVQD (reference sequence). With 4 bases removed from V and 1 base from J, the gap between germline ends came to 10 bases.

This CDR3 reads CASSPSASGRDYNEQFF. The CDR3 bases are TGTGCCAGCAGCCCCAGCGCTAGCGGGAGGGACTACAATGAGCAGTTCTTC. This chain joins TRBV11-2 and TRBJ2-1, with 12 bases lining up with TRBD2. The CDR3 loop spans 17 amino acids. Germline CDR1 SGHAT, CDR2 FQNNGV. V lost 5 bases and J lost 3; bases outside the gene matches: 8.

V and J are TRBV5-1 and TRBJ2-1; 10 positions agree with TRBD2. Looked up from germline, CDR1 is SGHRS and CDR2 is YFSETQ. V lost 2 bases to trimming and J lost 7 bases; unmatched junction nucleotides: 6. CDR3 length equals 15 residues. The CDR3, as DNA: TGCGCCAGCAGCTTAGCGGGGGGGCTCGTAAATGAGCAGTTCTTC. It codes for CASSLAGGLVNEQFF.

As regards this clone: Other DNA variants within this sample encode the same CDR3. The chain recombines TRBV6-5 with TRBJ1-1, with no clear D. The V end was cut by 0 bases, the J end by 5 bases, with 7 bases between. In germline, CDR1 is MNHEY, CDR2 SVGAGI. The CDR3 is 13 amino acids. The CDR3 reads CASSYSRGTEAFF. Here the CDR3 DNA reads TGTGCCAGCAGTTACTCGAGAGGGACTGAAGCTTTCTTT.